The 12 T cell receptor beta chains below all came from one sample that was sequenced in a study of shared clonotypes between healthy human individuals. Profiled with immunoSEQ multiplex PCR; TCRdb holds only in-frame clones, not every one. The table lists about 1.5 million clones, 98% of them singletons. The sequenced sample was naive CD4+ T cells sorted from blood. Subset in this sample: CD45RA+ positively selected. These receptors all stem from a man aged 25-45 years in good health.

The rearrangement uses TRBV23-1 and TRBJ2-6; 8 bases are a match to TRBD1. TRBV23-1 is placed among ORFs of uncertain function. V was pared by 6 bases and J by 1 base, with 2 bases of the junction left unmatched. This CDR3 region has 15 residues. CDR3 in amino acids: CASRTGDSGANVLTF. CDR3 nucleotide sequence: TGCGCCAGCAGGACAGGGGATTCTGGGGCCAACGTCCTGACTTTC.

The chain uses TRBV10-3 and TRBJ1-5; 7 bases map to TRBD1. The CDR3 sequence is 14 residues long. Germline V gene data show CDR1 as ENHRY and CDR2 as SYGVKD. J was trimmed by 3 bases and V by 4 bases; bases with no gene match: 3. DNA for the CDR3: TGTGCCATCAGTGGAGACAGGGACAATCAGCCCCAGCATTTT. Its protein is CAISGDRDNQPQHF.

The chain couples TRBV2 to TRBJ1-2; the D is unclear. The CDR3 has 12 residues. V lost 10 bases to trimming and J lost 2 bases, with 11 bases between them. The germline V gene has CDR1 SNHLY and CDR2 FYNNEI. The CDR3 reads CAKKAGNYGYTF. The CDR3 DNA sequence: TGTGCCAAAAAGGCAGGCAACTATGGCTACACCTTC.

This chain joins TRBV18 and TRBJ1-2; D unresolved. CDR3 length: 12 amino acids. V lost 1 base and J lost 8, with 8 bases in between. Germline V gene data show CDR1 as KGHSH and CDR2 as LQKENI. The CDR3 sequence is CASSPLASGYTF. Written as DNA, the CDR3 is TGTGCCAGCTCACCACTCGCGAGCGGCTACACCTTC.

This chain connects TRBV30 to TRBJ1-5; TRBD1 might be the D (6 bases). This CDR3 comprises 15 residues. The ends were cut back, 4 bases at V and 0 bases at J, with 13 bases in the middle. Germline lookup yields CDR1 GTSNPN and CDR2 SVGIG (reference sequence). Written as DNA, the CDR3 is TGTGCCTGGACGCTCGGGGGCCCTAGCAATCAGCCCCAGCATTTT. Amino acid sequence: CAWTLGGPSNQPQHF.

The chain uses TRBV28 and TRBJ2-7, with 11 bases lining up with TRBD2. Germline trimming cut 6 bases from V and 6 bases from J; bases unmatched to any gene: 7. Per the germline V gene, CDR1 is MDHEN and CDR2 is SYDVKM. The CDR3 is 14 amino acids. For the CDR3, the DNA is TGTGCCAGCAGCCTCCCACTAGCGGGAGCCGAGCAGTACTTC. It is translated as CASSLPLAGAEQYF.

J is TRBJ2-2 and V is TRBV5-4, with 9 bases matching TRBD2. Germline trimming cut 8 bases from V and 6 bases from J; bases unmatched to any gene: 17. Germline CDR1 is SGHNT and CDR2 is YYREEE (reference sequence). The CDR3 length is 17 residues. CDR3 DNA sequence: TGTGCCAGTGCCGAGCGGGGGGCGCCATGGGGAGCCGGGGAGCTGTTTTTT. It translates to CASAERGAPWGAGELFF.

This sequence joins TRBV7-2 and TRBJ1-2, with D unclear. CDR3 size: 14 residues. Germline-derived CDR1 and CDR2 are SGHTA and FQGNSA. V lost 5 bases and J 4 bases, leaving 14 bases between the germline ends. The CDR3 DNA follows: TGTGCCAGCAGCCCCCTAAGTTTATTCTATGGCTACACCTTC. It yields the protein CASSPLSLFYGYTF.

This chain links TRBV5-4 with TRBJ2-7; a possible D gene is TRBD2 (5 bases). The CDR3 is 13 residues long. Germline lookup yields CDR1 SGHNT and CDR2 YYREEE (reference sequence). The V and J ends lost 2 bases and 3 bases respectively, with 9 bases between them. The CDR3 sequence: CASSFTGSYEQYF. CDR3 bases: TGTGCCAGCAGCTTTACGGGAAGCTACGAGCAGTACTTC.

The rearrangement uses TRBV7-3 and TRBJ2-3; 7 bases are a match to TRBD2. In germline, CDR1 is SGHTA, CDR2 FQGTGA. The CDR3 extends over 15 amino acids. J gave up 0 bases and V 2 bases, and 2 bases lay outside the gene matches. CDR3 in amino acids: CASSLAGASTDTQYF. Here the CDR3 DNA reads TGTGCCAGCAGCTTAGCGGGAGCTAGCACAGATACGCAGTATTTT.

As regards this clone: This sample also contains other DNA sequences that code for the same CDR3. This chain uses TRBV2 with TRBJ1-1, with D possibly matching TRBD1 (5 bases). Per germline, CDR1 SNHLY and CDR2 FYNNEI. The CDR3 sequence is 15 residues long. Trimming left V 3 bases short and J 0 bases short, with 11 bases between. The CDR3 nucleotides are TGTGCCAGCAGTGAGAGCCAGGGAATGAACACTGAAGCTTTCTTT. It yields the protein CASSESQGMNTEAFF.

V gene TRBV7-9 combines with J gene TRBJ2-1; 7 nucleotides match TRBD1. The CDR3 contains 15 residues. The junction had 8 bases not matched to a gene; V was cut back by 3 bases and J by 6 bases. The germline V gene encodes CDR1 SEHNR and CDR2 FQNEAQ (reference sequence). Here the CDR3 DNA reads TGTGCCAGCAGCTTGGTGGGACAGAGGTCCAATGAGCAGTTCTTC. This translates into CASSLVGQRSNEQFF.